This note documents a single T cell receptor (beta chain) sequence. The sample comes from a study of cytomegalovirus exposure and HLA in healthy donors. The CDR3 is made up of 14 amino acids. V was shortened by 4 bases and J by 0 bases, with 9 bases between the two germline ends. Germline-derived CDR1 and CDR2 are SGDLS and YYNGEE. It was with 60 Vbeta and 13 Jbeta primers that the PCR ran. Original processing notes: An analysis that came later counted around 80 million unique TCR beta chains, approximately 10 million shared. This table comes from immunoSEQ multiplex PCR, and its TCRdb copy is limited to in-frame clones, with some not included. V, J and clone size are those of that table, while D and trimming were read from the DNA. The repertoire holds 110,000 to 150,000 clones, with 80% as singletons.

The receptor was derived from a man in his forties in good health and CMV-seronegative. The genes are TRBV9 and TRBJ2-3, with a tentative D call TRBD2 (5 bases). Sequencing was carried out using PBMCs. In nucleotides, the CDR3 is TGTGCCAGCAGCCGGGGAGTTAGCACAGATACGCAGTATTTT. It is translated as CASSRGVSTDTQYF.